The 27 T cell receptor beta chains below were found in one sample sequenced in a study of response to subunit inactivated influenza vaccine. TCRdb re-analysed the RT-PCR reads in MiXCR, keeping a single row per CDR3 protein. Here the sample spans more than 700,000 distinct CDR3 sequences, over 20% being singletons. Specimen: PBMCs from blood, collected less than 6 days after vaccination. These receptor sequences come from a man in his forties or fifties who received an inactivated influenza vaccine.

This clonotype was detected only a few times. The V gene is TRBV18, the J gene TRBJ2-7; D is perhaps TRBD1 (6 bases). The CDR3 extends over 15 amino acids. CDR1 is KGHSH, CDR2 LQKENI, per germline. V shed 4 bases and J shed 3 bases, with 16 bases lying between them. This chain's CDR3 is CASSLPGQGFYEQYF. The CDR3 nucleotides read TGTGCCAGCTCACTACCGGGACAAGGATTCTACGAGCAGTACTTC.

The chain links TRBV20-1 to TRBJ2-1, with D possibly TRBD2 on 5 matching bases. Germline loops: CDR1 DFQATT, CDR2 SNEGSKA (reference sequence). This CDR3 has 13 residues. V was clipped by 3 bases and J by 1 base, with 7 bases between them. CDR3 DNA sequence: TGCAGTGCTAGCGACTATTCCTACAATGAGCAGTTCTTC. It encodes CSASDYSYNEQFF.

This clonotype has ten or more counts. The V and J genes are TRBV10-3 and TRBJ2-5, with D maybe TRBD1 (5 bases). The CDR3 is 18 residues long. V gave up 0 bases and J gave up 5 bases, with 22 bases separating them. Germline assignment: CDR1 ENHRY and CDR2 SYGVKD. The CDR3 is CAISESTLQDRLWETQYF. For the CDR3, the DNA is TGTGCCATCAGTGAGTCAACTTTACAGGACCGGCTCTGGGAGACCCAGTACTTC.

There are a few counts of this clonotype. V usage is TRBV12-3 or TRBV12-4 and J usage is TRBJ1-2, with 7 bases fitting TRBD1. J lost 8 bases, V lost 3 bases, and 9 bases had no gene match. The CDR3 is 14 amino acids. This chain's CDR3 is CASSLNRGSGGYTF. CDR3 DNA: TGTGCCAGCAGTTTGAACAGGGGTAGCGGGGGCTACACCTTC.

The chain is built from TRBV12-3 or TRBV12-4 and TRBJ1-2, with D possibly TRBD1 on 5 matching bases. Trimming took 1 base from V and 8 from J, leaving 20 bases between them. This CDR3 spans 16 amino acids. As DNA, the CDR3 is TGTGCCAGCAGTTTAGGGTTGGGCTTCCCCCCAGGGGGCTACACCTTC. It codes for CASSLGLGFPPGGYTF.

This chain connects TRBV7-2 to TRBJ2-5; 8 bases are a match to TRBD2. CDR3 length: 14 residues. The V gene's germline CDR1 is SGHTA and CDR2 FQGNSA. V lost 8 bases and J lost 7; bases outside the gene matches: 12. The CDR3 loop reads CASGISSGLGTQYF. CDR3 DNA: TGTGCCAGCGGTATTTCTAGCGGGCTAGGGACCCAGTACTTC.

CDR3 region: CASSMGQGVEQYF. As DNA, the CDR3 is TGTGCCAGCAGCATGGGACAGGGGGTAGAGCAGTACTTC. The rearrangement joins TRBV7-6 to TRBJ2-7, with 11 bases fitting TRBD1. This CDR3 is 13 amino acids long. Looked up from germline, CDR1 is SGHVS and CDR2 is FNYEAQ. With V trimmed by 5 bases and J by 7 bases, 4 bases remained unmatched.

In DNA, the CDR3 is TGCGCCAGCAGCTTGGGACCACAGCCCCCCGGCTACACCTTC. Protein: CASSLGPQPPGYTF. V usage is TRBV5-1 and J usage is TRBJ1-2; no reliable D call. CDR3 length: 14 residues. In germline, CDR1 is SGHRS, CDR2 YFSETQ. Trimming removed 0 bases from V and 8 bases from J, with 14 bases in between.

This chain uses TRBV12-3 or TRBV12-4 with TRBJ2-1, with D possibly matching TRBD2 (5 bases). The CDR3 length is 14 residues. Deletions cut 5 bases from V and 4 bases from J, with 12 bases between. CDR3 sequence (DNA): TGTGCCAGCAGTCGGTCCGGGAAGTACAATGAGCAGTTCTTC. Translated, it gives CASSRSGKYNEQFF.

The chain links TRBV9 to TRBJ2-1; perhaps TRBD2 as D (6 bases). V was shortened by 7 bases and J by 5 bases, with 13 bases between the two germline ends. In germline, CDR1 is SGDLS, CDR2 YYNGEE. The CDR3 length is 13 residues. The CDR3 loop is CASQTRGNNEQFF. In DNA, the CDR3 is TGTGCCAGCCAGACTCGCGGGAACAATGAGCAGTTCTTC.

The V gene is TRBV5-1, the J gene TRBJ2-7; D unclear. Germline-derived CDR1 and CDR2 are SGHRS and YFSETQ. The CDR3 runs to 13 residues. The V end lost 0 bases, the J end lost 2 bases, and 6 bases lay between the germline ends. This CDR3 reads CASSLAVAYEQYF. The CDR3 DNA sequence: TGCGCCAGCAGCTTGGCTGTAGCCTACGAGCAGTACTTC.

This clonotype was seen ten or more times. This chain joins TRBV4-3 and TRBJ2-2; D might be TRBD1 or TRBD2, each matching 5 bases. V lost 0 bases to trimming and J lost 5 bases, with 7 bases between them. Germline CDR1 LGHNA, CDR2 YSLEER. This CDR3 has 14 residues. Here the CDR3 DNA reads TGCGCCAGCAGCCAAGATTGGGGGACCGGGGAGCTGTTTTTT. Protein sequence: CASSQDWGTGELFF.

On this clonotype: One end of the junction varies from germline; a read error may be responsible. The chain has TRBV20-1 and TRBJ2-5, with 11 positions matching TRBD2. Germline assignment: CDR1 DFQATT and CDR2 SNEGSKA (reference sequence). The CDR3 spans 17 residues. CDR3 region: CCASGMLAGGRQETQYF. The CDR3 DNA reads TGCTGTGCTAGTGGTATGCTAGCGGGGGGCCGACAAGAGACCCAGTACTTC.

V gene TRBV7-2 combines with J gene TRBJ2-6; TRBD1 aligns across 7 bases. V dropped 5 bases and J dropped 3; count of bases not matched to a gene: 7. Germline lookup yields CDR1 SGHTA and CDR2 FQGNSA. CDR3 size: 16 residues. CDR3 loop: CASSIQTGHGANVLTF. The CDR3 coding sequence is TGTGCCAGCAGCATACAGACAGGGCATGGGGCCAACGTCCTGACTTTC.

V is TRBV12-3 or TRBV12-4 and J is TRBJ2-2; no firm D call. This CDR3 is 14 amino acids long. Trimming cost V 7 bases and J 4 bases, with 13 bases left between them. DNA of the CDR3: TGTGCCAGCACCTCTTTAGCTGGCACCGGGGAGCTGTTTTTT. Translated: CASTSLAGTGELFF.

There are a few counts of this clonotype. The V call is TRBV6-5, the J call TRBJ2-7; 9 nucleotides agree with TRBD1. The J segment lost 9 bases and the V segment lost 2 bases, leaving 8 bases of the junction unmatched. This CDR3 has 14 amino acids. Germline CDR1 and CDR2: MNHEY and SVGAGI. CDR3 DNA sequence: TGTGCCAGCAGTTACCGAGGACAGGGGCAGGTGCAGTACTTC. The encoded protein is CASSYRGQGQVQYF.

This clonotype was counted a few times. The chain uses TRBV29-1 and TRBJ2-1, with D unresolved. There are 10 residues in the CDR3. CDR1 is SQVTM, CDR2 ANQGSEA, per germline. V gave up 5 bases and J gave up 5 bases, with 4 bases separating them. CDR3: CSVRNNEQFF. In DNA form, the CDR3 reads TGCAGCGTTCGTAACAATGAGCAGTTCTTC.

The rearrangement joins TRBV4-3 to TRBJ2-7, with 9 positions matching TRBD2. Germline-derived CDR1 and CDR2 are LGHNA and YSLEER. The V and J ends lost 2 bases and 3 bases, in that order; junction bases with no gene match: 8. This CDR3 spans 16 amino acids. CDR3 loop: CASSQTTGLAGYEQYF. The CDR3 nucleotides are TGCGCCAGCAGCCAAACCACGGGACTAGCAGGCTACGAGCAGTACTTC.

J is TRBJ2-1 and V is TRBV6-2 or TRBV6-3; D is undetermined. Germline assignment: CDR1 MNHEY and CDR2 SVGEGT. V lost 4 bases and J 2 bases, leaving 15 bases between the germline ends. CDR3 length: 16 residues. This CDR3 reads CASSSTFKGTYNEQFF. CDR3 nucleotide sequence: TGTGCCAGCAGTTCCACATTTAAAGGCACCTACAATGAGCAGTTCTTC.

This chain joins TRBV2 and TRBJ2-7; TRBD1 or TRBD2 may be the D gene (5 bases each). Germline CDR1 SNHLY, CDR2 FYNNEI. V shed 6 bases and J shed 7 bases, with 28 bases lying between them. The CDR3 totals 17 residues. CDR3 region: CASSEQETRTLRGEQYF. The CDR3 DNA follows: TGTGCCAGCAGCGAACAGGAGACGCGTACCCTACGAGGGGAGCAGTACTTC.

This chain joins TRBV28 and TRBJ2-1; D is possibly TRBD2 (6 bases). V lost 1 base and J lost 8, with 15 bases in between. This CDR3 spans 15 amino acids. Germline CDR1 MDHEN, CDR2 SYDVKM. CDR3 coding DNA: TGTGCCAGCAGTTTATTAGCGGTCGGGGGAGATGAGCAGTTCTTC. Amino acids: CASSLLAVGGDEQFF.

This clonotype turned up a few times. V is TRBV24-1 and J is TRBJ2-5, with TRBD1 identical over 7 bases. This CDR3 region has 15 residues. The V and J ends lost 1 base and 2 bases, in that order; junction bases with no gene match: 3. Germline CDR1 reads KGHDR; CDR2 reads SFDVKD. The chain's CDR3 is CATSDFRDRQETQYF. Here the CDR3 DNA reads TGTGCCACCAGTGATTTCCGGGACAGACAAGAGACCCAGTACTTC.

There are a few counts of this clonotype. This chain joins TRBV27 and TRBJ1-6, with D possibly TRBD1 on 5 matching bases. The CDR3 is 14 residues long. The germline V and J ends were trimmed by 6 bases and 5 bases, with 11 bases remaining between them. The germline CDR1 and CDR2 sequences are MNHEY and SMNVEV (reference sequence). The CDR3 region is CASSHRQNNSPLHF. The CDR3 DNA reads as TGTGCCAGCAGCCACCGACAGAATAATTCACCCCTCCACTTT.

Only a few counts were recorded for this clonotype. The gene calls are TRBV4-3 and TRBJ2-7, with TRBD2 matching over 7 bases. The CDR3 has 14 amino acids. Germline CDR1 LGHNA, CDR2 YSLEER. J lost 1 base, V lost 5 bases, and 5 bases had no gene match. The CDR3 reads CASSGGLGSYEQYF. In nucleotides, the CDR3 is TGCGCCAGCAGCGGAGGACTAGGATCCTACGAGCAGTACTTC.

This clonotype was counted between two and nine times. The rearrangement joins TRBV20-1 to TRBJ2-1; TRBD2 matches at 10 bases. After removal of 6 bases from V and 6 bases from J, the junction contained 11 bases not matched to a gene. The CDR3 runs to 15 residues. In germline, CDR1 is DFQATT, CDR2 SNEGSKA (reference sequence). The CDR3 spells CSATGAGLASNEQFF. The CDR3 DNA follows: TGCAGTGCAACGGGCGCGGGACTAGCGAGCAATGAGCAGTTCTTC.

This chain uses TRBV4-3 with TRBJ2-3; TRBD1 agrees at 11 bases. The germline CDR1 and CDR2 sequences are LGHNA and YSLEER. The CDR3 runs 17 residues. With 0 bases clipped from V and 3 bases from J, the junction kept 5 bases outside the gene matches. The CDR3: CASSQDRDRGWTDTQYF. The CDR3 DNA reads TGCGCCAGCAGCCAAGATAGGGACAGGGGGTGGACAGATACGCAGTATTTT.

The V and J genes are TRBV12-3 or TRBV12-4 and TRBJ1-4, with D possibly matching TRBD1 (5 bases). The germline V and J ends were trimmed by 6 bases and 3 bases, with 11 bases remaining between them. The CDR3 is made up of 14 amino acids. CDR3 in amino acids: CASRLTGPNEKLFF. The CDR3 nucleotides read TGTGCCAGCAGACTAACAGGACCTAATGAAAAACTGTTTTTT.